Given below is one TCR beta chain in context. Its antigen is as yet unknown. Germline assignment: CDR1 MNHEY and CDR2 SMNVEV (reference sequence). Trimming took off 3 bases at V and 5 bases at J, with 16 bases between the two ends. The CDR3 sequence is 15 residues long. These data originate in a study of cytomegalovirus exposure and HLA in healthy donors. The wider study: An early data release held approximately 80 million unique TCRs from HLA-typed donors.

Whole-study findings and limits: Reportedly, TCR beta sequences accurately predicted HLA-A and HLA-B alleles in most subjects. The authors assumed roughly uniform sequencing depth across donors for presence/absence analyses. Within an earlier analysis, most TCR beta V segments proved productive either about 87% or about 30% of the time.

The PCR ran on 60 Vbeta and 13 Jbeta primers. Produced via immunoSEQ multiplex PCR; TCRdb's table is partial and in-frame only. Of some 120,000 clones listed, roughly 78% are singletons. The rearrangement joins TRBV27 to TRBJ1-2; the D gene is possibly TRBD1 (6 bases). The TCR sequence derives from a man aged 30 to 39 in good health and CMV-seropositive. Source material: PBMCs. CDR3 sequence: CASSFRQAGSYGYTF. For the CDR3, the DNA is TGTGCCAGCAGTTTTAGACAGGCTGGATCTTATGGCTACACCTTC.